Listed below are T cell receptor beta chains from one sample, sequenced in a study of CD8 T cells in ankylosing spondylitis. TCRdb reanalysed the 5' RACE reads using MiXCR and keeps one entry per CDR3 protein. The sample records 750,000 to 850,000 distinct CDR3 sequences, roughly 10% being singletons. Sequencing was performed on blood, either unsorted or a sorted T cell fraction (not recorded which). Receptor source: a male donor with ankylosing spondylitis. CDR3s include the opening cysteine and the closing phenylalanine or tryptophan. Fields, in order: V gene, D gene, clone size, J gene, CDR3 DNA, CDR3 protein. A D gene is named only where the DNA matches it firmly. Clone size is shown for a subset of rows, as once, few, many or a class of expanded clone.

TRBV28	NA	NA	TRBJ2-5	TGTGCCAGCAAGGGGTCAGAGACCCAGTACTTC	CASKGSETQYF
TRBV20-1	TRBD1	NA	TRBJ2-7	TGCAGTGCTTCTCCTCGTTACCGGGACAGGTTTTACGAGCAGTACTTC	CSASPRYRDRFYEQYF
TRBV29-1	NA	many	TRBJ2-7	TGCAGCGTTCCACTCCTCCCGACCTACGAGCAGTACTTC	CSVPLLPTYEQYF
TRBV24-1	NA	NA	TRBJ1-5	TGTGCCACCAGTGATTTGACAGTTAATCAGCCCCAGCATTTT	CATSDLTVNQPQHF
TRBV24-1	NA	few	TRBJ2-2	TGTGCCACCAGTGACTCCATTCTAGACACCGGGGAGCTGTTTTTT	CATSDSILDTGELFF
TRBV6-5	NA	NA	TRBJ1-2	TGTGCCAGCAGTTATCGTCCTGACCCCTATGGCTACACCTTC	CASSYRPDPYGYTF
TRBV28	NA	few	TRBJ2-7	TGTGCCAGCAGGTCTGCGGGACTCTTTTCCTACGAGCAGTACTTC	CASRSAGLFSYEQYF
TRBV20-1	NA	few	TRBJ1-2	TGCAGTGCGGTAGTATTCTATGGCTACACCTTC	CSAVVFYGYTF
TRBV28	TRBD1	NA	TRBJ2-5	TGTGCCAGCAGTTCACCGGGACAGGGGCCCAGAGAGACCCAGTACTTC	CASSSPGQGPRETQYF
TRBV15	NA	NA	TRBJ1-2	TGTGCCACCAGCACAGGGTATGGCTACACCTTC	CATSTGYGYTF
TRBV1	NA	NA	TRBJ2-2	TGCACCAGCAGCCAAGATCGCGACACCGGGGAGCTGTTTTTT	CTSSQDRDTGELFF
TRBV20-1	TRBD1	few	TRBJ2-5	TGCAGTGCTATCCCCGGGACAGGGGTGAGAGAGACCCAGTACTTC	CSAIPGTGVRETQYF
TRBV7-2	NA	many	TRBJ2-5	TGTGCCAGCAGCTCTAACAGGGAAGAGACCCAGTACTTC	CASSSNREETQYF
TRBV20-1	TRBD2	NA	TRBJ2-4	TGCAGTGCTAGCGTTTCGGGCGGGGGGCTCAAAAACATTCAGTACTTC	CSASVSGGGLKNIQYF
TRBV20-1	TRBD2	few	TRBJ2-3	TGCAGTGCTAAGACTAGCGGGAGGTCTATTCGGTATTTT	CSAKTSGRSIRYF
TRBV5-1	NA	many	TRBJ2-2	TGCGCCAGCAGCTTGGACCCCGGGATGAACACCGGGGAGCTGTTTTTT	CASSLDPGMNTGELFF
TRBV20-1	NA	NA	TRBJ2-2	TGCAGTGCTAGGGTTGCCAGGAAGGGCACCGGGGAGCTGTTTTTT	CSARVARKGTGELFF
TRBV29-1	NA	many	TRBJ2-7	TGCAGCGTACGGACTGGGAACTCCTACGAGCAGTACTTC	CSVRTGNSYEQYF
TRBV15	TRBD1	few	TRBJ2-7	TGTGCCACCAGCAGAGATCTGGGAGGACAGGGTCTCAACGAGCAGTACTTC	CATSRDLGGQGLNEQYF
TRBV7-2	NA	few	TRBJ2-5	TGTGCCAGCAGGTGGACACCCCAAGAGACCCAGTACTTC	CASRWTPQETQYF
TRBV5-1	NA	few	TRBJ2-5	TGCGCCAGCAGCTTGGCCAGGGGTCATACCCCGTACCAAGAGACCCAGTACTTC	CASSLARGHTPYQETQYF
TRBV5-6	TRBD1	few	TRBJ2-2	TGTGCCAGCAGCTTAAGGGACAGGGAGCCCGGGGAGCTGTTTTTT	CASSLRDREPGELFF
TRBV5-1	NA	NA	TRBJ1-1	TGCGCCAGCAGCTTAGGTCAGGGCTTCCTTAACACTGAAGCTTTCTTT	CASSLGQGFLNTEAFF
TRBV5-1	NA	many	TRBJ2-3	TGCGCCAGCAGCGGCTCAGGGTGGACAGATACGCAGTATTTT	CASSGSGWTDTQYF
TRBV20-1	NA	NA	TRBJ1-4	TGCAGTGCTAGAGTGGGTTTCCGTGAAAAACTGTTTTTT	CSARVGFREKLFF
TRBV18	NA	few	TRBJ2-7	TGTGCCAGCTCACCAACAGGGTTTCGCGAGCAGTACTTC	CASSPTGFREQYF
TRBV29-1	TRBD1	NA	TRBJ2-1	TGCAGCGTTGGGCAGGGGGCAAGGTACAATGAGCAGTTCTTC	CSVGQGARYNEQFF
TRBV5-1	TRBD1	few	TRBJ2-2	TGCGCCAGCAGCTTGGCCGGACAGGGTTCCGGGGAGCTGTTTTTT	CASSLAGQGSGELFF
TRBV20-1	NA	NA	TRBJ2-7	TGCAGTGCTACCTCTAGGGCAGACAGTTTTTCCTACGAGCAGTACTTC	CSATSRADSFSYEQYF
TRBV6-7	NA	few	TRBJ2-1	TGTGCCAGCACCCCTTCCCGCGAGCAGTTCTTC	CASTPSREQFF
TRBV10-2	TRBD2	many	TRBJ2-3	TGCGCCAGCAGGGAGACTAGCGCGGACACAGATACGCAGTATTTT	CASRETSADTDTQYF
TRBV29-1	TRBD1	many	TRBJ2-7	TGCAGCGTTGCGTTGGGACAGACAGCCTACGAGCAGTACTTC	CSVALGQTAYEQYF
TRBV7-2	NA	many	TRBJ1-1	TGTGCCAGCAGCCTGCGGGGCGGCACTGAAGCTTTCTTT	CASSLRGGTEAFF
TRBV11-2	TRBD1	few	TRBJ2-6	TGTGCCAGCAGCCCCCGGACAGGGCTTCTGGCTGGGGCCAACGTCCTGACTTTC	CASSPRTGLLAGANVLTF
TRBV5-5	NA	NA	TRBJ1-2	TGTGCCAGCAGCCCCCCCCATGTGGGGTATGGCTACACCTTC	CASSPPHVGYGYTF
TRBV20-1	NA	NA	TRBJ1-1	TGCAGTGCTAGAGATCTTGGGAGCGTGGGTGAAGCTTTCTTT	CSARDLGSVGEAFF
TRBV6-5	NA	many	TRBJ1-3	TGTGCCAGCAGTTATAGGGGCGCGGGAAACACCATATATTTT	CASSYRGAGNTIYF
TRBV3-1	NA	NA	TRBJ1-1	TGTGCCAGCAGCCAAGGTTACGGGAACACTGAAGCTTTCTTT	CASSQGYGNTEAFF
TRBV18	NA	NA	TRBJ1-1	TGTGCCAGCTCACCACCAGTCACGGGATCTGAAGCTTTCTTT	CASSPPVTGSEAFF
TRBV20-1	NA	NA	TRBJ2-1	TGCAGTGGCTTGCACAGTCGGGATTTTTACAATGAGCAGTTCTTC	CSGLHSRDFYNEQFF
TRBV15	NA	many	TRBJ2-5	TGTGCCACCAGCCCCTCCCAAGAGACCCAGTACTTC	CATSPSQETQYF
TRBV12-3/TRBV12-4	TRBD2	NA	TRBJ2-1	TGTGCCAGCAGGTCACCCGGGACTAGCGCCGGGATAAATGAGCAGTTCTTC	CASRSPGTSAGINEQFF
TRBV5-1	TRBD2	few	TRBJ2-7	TGCGCCAGCAGCTTGGGGTTAGCGGGGGACCTCTCCTACGAGCAGTACTTC	CASSLGLAGDLSYEQYF
TRBV5-1	TRBD1	many	TRBJ1-2	TGCGCCAGCAGCTCAAACGACAGGGGAAGCTATGGCTACACCTTC	CASSSNDRGSYGYTF